The present T cell receptor (beta chain) was sequenced within a study of cytomegalovirus exposure and HLA in healthy donors. The assay was immunoSEQ multiplex PCR, and TCRdb's table has in-frame clones only and misses some. Of some 130,000 clones listed, roughly 89% are singletons. This clone occurred a few times. The CDR3 runs to 15 residues. Trimming stripped 4 bases from V and 4 bases from J, with 17 bases between. Germline CDR1 MNHNS, CDR2 SASEGT. The specimen sequenced was PBMCs. This sequence was found in a woman aged 18-35 years in good health and CMV-seronegative. The chain carries TRBV6-1 and TRBJ2-7, with a possible D match to TRBD1 (5 bases). The CDR3: CASSAPTGSFYEQYF. The CDR3 nucleotides read TGTGCCAGCAGTGCGCCCACAGGAAGTTTTTACGAGCAGTACTTC.